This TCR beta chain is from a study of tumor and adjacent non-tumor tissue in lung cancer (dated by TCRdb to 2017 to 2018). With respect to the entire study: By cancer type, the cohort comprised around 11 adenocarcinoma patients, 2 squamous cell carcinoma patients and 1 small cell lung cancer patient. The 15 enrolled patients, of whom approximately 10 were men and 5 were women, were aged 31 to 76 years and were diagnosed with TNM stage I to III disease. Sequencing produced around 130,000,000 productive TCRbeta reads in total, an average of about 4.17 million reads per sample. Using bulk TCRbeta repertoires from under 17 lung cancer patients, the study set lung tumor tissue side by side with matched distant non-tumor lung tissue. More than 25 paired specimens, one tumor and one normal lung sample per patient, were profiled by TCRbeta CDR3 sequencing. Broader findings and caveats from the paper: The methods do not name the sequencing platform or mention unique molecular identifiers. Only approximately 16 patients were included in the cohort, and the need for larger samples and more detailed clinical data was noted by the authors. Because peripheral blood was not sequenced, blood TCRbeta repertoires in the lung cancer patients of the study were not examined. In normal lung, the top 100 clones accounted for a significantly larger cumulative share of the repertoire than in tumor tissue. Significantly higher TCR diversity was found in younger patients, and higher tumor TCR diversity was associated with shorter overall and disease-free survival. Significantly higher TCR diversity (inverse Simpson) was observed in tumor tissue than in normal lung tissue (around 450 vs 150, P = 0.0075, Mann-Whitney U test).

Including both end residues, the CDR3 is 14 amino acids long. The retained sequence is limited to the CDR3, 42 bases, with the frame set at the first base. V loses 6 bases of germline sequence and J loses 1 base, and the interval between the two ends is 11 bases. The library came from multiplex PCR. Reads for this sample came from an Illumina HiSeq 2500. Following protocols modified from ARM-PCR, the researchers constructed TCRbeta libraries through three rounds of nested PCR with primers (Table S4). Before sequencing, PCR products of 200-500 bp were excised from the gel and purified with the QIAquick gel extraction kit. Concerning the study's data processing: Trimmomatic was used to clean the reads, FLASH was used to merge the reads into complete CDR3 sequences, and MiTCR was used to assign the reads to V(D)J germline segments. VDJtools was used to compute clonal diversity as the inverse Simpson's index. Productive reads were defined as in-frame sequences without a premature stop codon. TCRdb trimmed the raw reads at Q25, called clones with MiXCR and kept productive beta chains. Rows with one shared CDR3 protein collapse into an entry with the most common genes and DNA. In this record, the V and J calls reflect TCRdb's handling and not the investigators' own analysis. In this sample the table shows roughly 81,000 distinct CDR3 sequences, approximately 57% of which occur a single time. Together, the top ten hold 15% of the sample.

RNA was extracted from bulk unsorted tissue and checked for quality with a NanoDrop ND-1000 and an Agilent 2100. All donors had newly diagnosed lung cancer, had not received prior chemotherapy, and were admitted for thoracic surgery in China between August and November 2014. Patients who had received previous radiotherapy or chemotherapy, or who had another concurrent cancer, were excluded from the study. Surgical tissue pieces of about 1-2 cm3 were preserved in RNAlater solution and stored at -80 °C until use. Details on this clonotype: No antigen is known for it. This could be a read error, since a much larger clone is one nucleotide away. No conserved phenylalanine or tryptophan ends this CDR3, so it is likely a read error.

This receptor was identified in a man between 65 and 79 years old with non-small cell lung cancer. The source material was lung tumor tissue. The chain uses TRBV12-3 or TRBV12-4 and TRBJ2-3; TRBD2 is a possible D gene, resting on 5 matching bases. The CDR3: CASSQLSGTDTQYS. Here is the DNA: TGTGCCAGCAGCCAACTTAGCGGCACAGATACGCAGTATTCT.